Reported below is one T cell receptor beta chain. The method was immunoSEQ multiplex PCR; TCRdb's version includes in-frame clones alone and lacks a portion of them. Here the sample spans under 400,000 clones, 80% to 90% being singletons. The sample originates from a study of blood T cell repertoires in COVID-19. Overall study: Samples taken during acute and convalescent COVID-19 were collected in the United States, Italy and Spain.

This CDR3 is 14 amino acids long. V shed 4 bases and J 0 bases; nucleotides not matched to a gene: 3. CDR1 is SGDLS and CDR2 is YYNGEE in the germline V gene. The sample consisted of peripheral blood. This TCR was sampled from a woman aged 25 to 39 with COVID-19, enrolled during active disease. The V call is TRBV9, the J call TRBJ2-7, with TRBD2 matching over 8 bases. CDR3 nucleotides: TGTGCCAGCAGCCTTGGACTAGCCTCCTACGAGCAGTACTTC. Translating it yields CASSLGLASYEQYF.